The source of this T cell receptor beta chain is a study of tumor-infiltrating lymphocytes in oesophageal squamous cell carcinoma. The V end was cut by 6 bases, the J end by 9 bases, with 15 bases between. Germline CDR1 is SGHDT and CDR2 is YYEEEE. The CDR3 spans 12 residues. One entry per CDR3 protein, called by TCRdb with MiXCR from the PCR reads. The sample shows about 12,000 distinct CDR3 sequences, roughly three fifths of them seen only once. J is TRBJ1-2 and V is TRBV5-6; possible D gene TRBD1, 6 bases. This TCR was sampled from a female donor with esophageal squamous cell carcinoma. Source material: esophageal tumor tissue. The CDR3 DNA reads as TGTGCCAGCACCCTAAGGGGGGGTCGCTACACCTTC. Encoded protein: CASTLRGGRYTF.